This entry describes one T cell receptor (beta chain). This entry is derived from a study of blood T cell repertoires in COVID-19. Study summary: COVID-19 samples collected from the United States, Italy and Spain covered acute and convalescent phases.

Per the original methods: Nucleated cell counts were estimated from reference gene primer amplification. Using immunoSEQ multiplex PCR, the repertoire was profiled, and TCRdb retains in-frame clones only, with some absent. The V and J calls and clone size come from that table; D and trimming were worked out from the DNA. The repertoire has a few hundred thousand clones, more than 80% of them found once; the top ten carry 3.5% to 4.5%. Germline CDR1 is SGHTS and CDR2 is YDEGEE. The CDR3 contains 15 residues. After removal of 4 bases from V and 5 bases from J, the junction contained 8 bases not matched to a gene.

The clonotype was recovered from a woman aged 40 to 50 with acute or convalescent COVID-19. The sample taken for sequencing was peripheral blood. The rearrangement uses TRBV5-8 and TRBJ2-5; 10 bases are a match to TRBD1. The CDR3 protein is CASSPTGGERETQYF. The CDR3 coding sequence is TGTGCCAGCAGCCCGACAGGGGGCGAGCGGGAGACCCAGTACTTC.